The present entry profiles one T cell receptor beta chain with its context. This entry is derived from a study of T cells in tuberculosis. General study findings and limits: Some low-affinity tetramer-binding T cells may be absent from this sample.

There are 14 residues in the CDR3. Trimming shortened V by 3 bases and J by 1 base, and 10 bases separated the two germline ends. Germline-derived CDR1 and CDR2 are MNHEY and SMNVEV (reference sequence). Cells were sorted from thawed PBMC rested overnight and stained with GMM-loaded CD1B tetramer, viability dye and anti-CD3. The lipid loaded on the CD1B tetramers was C32 glucose monomycolate from Rhodococcus equi. The repertoire was sequenced with immunoSEQ multiplex PCR; TCRdb's copy has only in-frame clones and lacks some. The sample lists some 90,000 clones; approximately 90% were seen once. The source of this sequence is an adult woman with latent tuberculosis. The sequenced sample was CD1b-GMM tetramer-negative cells sorted from PBMCs. The chain recombines TRBV27 with TRBJ2-7; possible D gene TRBD1, 5 bases. CDR3 region: CASSFRQKSYEQYF. The DNA for the CDR3 is TGTGCCAGCAGTTTTCGACAGAAATCCTACGAGCAGTACTTC.